Listed below are T cell receptor beta chains from one sample, sequenced in a study of tissue T cells after allogeneic stem cell transplantation. Sequencing was performed with immunoSEQ multiplex PCR; in TCRdb, only in-frame clones are kept and a portion is missing. Of about 5,200 clones listed, roughly 69% are singletons. The sequences come from tissue from the colon, collected at autopsy. All receptors derive from a female donor over 55 with lung cancer. The conserved cysteine and the conserved F or W are not part of the CDR3 here. Expanded clones get a size class; other rows say once, few or many, or leave the size out.

TRBJ2-3,TRBV4-1,once,ASSQDSGIRTDTQY
TRBJ1-2,TRBV11-2,NA,ASSFGGIGNYGYT
TRBJ2-5,TRBV7-2,NA,ASSLGGILQETQY
TRBJ2-5,TRBV7-3,few,ASSIGRQETQY
TRBJ2-5,TRBV7-2,few,ASSSPSVQGDGTQY
TRBJ2-3,TRBV7-2,NA,ASSLEGVGNTQY
TRBJ2-7,TRBV12-3/TRBV12-4,NA,ASSHSYEQY
TRBJ2-1,TRBV7-9,NA,ASSPLGEGSGEQF
TRBJ2-3,TRBV30,NA,AGKSGRVADTQY
TRBJ2-7,TRBV2,NA,ATSRDRRYEQY
TRBJ1-4,TRBV2,NA,ASRRQGINEKLF
TRBJ1-2,TRBV28,NA,ASSFRYGYT
TRBJ2-4,TRBV5-1,NA,ASSLDGGTKNIQY
TRBJ1-2,TRBV7-2,few,ASSLVIWGANYGYT
TRBJ1-1,TRBV19,NA,ASSETGLNTEAF
TRBJ2-2,TRBV5-1,NA,ASSFTGVNTGELF
TRBJ2-7,TRBV30,NA,AWSRHPAIYEQY
TRBJ1-2,TRBV29-1,NA,SVEEGAGYGYT
TRBJ2-7,TRBV11-3,NA,ASSSPGQGSSYEQY
TRBJ1-2,TRBV11-2,NA,ASSATGAGGYT
TRBJ2-1,TRBV19,NA,ASSIVGDTSYNEQF
TRBJ1-5,TRBV7-3,NA,ASSLQGGQPQH
TRBJ2-7,TRBV5-1,NA,ASSLISGKGDEQY
TRBJ2-7,TRBV4-1,few,ASSQVAGLVSYEQY
TRBJ1-5,TRBV6-5,NA,ASSRSGGFNQPQH
TRBJ1-3,TRBV27,NA,ASRRDRGAGNTIY
TRBJ1-1,TRBV2,NA,ASWRKNTEAF
TRBJ1-4,TRBV20-1,once,SASQGAEEKLF
TRBJ2-1,TRBV20-1,once,SATPGGEQF
TRBJ2-2,TRBV4-3,NA,ASSQDRTTGELF
TRBJ2-2,TRBV14,few,ASSPTTGVGTGELF
TRBJ2-7,TRBV27,NA,ASSGDGFYEQY
TRBJ1-2,TRBV7-9,NA,ASSNTGTGIAYGYT
TRBJ2-7,TRBV18,NA,ASSPGQGVYEQY
TRBJ2-6,TRBV7-2,NA,ASSLRTGGEVWVLT
TRBJ1-2,TRBV9,few,ASSVVPGQGFGGYT
TRBJ1-6,TRBV4-2,NA,ASSQGVRGVNSPLH
TRBJ2-1,TRBV7-6,once,ASSTQRYNEQF
TRBJ2-4,TRBV5-1,few,ASSPLGGAIAKNIQY
TRBJ1-2,TRBV20-1,once,SASPQGGGYGYT
TRBJ2-1,TRBV5-1,NA,ASSPDPIGNEQF
TRBJ2-5,TRBV7-3,NA,ASSPRRGETQY
TRBJ2-5,TRBV25-1,few,ASSEGGETQY
TRBJ1-4,TRBV7-2,NA,ASSGYRGLGIELF